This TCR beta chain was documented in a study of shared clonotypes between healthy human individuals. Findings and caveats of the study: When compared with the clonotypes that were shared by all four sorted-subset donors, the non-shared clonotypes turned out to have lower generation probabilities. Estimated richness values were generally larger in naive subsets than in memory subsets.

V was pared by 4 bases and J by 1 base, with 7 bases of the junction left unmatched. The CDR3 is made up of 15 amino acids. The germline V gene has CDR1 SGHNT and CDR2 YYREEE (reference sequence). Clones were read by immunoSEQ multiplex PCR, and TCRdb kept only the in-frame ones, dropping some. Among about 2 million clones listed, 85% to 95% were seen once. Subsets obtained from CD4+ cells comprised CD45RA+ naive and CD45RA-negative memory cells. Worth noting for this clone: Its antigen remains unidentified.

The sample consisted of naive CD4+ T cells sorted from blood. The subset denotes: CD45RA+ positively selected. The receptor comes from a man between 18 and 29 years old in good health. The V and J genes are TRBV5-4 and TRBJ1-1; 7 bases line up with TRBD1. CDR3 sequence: CASSMGQTPNTEAFF. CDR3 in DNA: TGTGCCAGCAGCATGGGACAGACCCCGAACACTGAAGCTTTCTTT.